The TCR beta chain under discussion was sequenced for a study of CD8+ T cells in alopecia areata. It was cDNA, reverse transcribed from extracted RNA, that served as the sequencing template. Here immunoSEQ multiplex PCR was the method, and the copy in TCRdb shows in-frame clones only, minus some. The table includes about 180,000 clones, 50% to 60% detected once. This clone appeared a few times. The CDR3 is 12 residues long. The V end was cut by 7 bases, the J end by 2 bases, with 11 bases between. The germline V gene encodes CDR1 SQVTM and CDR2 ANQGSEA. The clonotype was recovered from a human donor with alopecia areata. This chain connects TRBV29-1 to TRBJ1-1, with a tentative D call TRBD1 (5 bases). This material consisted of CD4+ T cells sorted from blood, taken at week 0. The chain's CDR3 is CSARTSNTEAFF. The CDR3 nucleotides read TGCAGCGCCAGGACATCTAACACTGAAGCTTTCTTT.